Listed below are T cell receptor beta chains from one sample, sequenced in a study of shared clonotypes between healthy human individuals. Clones were read by immunoSEQ multiplex PCR, and TCRdb kept only the in-frame ones, dropping some. The top ten clones hold around 1.4% of a sample with around 1 million clones, approximately 80% of them seen once. Input material: memory CD4+ T cells sorted from blood. These TCRs come from a young man in good health. Both conserved end residues are part of each CDR3. Fields, in order: clone size, V gene, D gene, J gene, CDR3 DNA, CDR3 protein. A D gene is named only where the DNA matches it firmly. The size entry is marked missing in some rows and otherwise reads once, few, many or a size class.

few,TRBV7-9,TRBD2,TRBJ2-7,TGTGCCAGCAGCCCCCGACTAGCGGACTCCTACGAGCAGTACTTC,CASSPRLADSYEQYF
-,TRBV27,TRBD2,TRBJ2-3,TGTGCCAGCAGTTCGCCCGGACTAGCGGATACGCAGTATTTT,CASSSPGLADTQYF
-,TRBV5-1,TRBD1,TRBJ2-3,TGCGCCAGCAGCCTGAACAGGGGCGATACGCAGTATTTT,CASSLNRGDTQYF
-,TRBV7-3,TRBD1,TRBJ1-5,TGTGCCAGCACTCGGACAGGGGGACTACATAGCAATCAGCCCCAGCATTTT,CASTRTGGLHSNQPQHF
-,TRBV29-1,-,TRBJ2-5,TGCAGCGTTCAATCGGCCGCACTAGTGGTCGGGACCCAGTACTTC,CSVQSAALVVGTQYF
-,TRBV27,-,TRBJ1-1,TGTGCCAGCAGTTCCCCTGGGGGACGGAACACTGAAGCTTTCTTT,CASSSPGGRNTEAFF
-,TRBV6-6,TRBD2,TRBJ2-7,TGTGCCAGCAGTGGGACTAGAGACTACGTTATAGAGCAGTACTTC,CASSGTRDYVIEQYF
-,TRBV21-1,-,TRBJ1-5,TGTGCCAGCACAGGGACACTAAGGGGCAATCAGCCCCAGCATTTT,CASTGTLRGNQPQHF
-,TRBV5-1,TRBD1,TRBJ1-6,TGCGCCAGCAAGTTAGGGGGCCAAATCTATAATTCACCCCTCCACTTT,CASKLGGQIYNSPLHF
few,TRBV7-2,-,TRBJ1-4,TGTGCCAGCAGCTGGAAGGTGGCGCCGGGAGAAAAACTGTTTTTT,CASSWKVAPGEKLFF
few,TRBV30,TRBD1,TRBJ1-2,TGTGCCTGGAGGGCAGCAGGGGGCGGCTATGGCTACACCTTC,CAWRAAGGGYGYTF
-,TRBV7-2,-,TRBJ1-5,TGTGCCAGCAGCTTAGGGGGGGCAGGCAATCAGCCCCAGCATTTT,CASSLGGAGNQPQHF
-,TRBV19,-,TRBJ2-2,TGTGCCAGTAGTATCCTCAATTCGAACACCGGGGAGCTGTTTTTT,CASSILNSNTGELFF
few,TRBV5-4,TRBD1,TRBJ2-7,TGTGCCAGCAGCACCGACAGGGTCGAGCAGTACTTC,CASSTDRVEQYF
-,TRBV25-1,-,TRBJ2-2,TGTGCCAGCAGCCCCGACCGGGGGAACGGGGAGCTGTTTTTT,CASSPDRGNGELFF
few,TRBV2,-,TRBJ1-2,TGTGCCAGCAGTGAAGAGAAGAGGGCCAGGAACTATGGCTACACCTTC,CASSEEKRARNYGYTF
once,TRBV4-2,TRBD1,TRBJ2-7,TGTGCCAGCAGCCAAGGACAGGGGGGCTTGTACGAGCAGTACTTC,CASSQGQGGLYEQYF
-,TRBV7-9,-,TRBJ1-6,TGTGCCAGCAGCTTAGTTGACCCCGTTTCACCCCTCCACTTT,CASSLVDPVSPLHF
-,TRBV11-2,-,TRBJ2-2,TGTGCCAGCAGCTTAGGCTATACAGGGTCCCCAACCGGGGAGCTGTTTTTT,CASSLGYTGSPTGELFF
-,TRBV6-6,-,TRBJ1-3,TGTGCCAGCATGGGGTCAAACTCTGGAAACACCATATATTTT,CASMGSNSGNTIYF
-,TRBV10-3,TRBD1,TRBJ1-2,TGTGCCATCAGCCCGCAGGGGGGTGGCTATGGCTACACCTTC,CAISPQGGGYGYTF
once,TRBV5-8,TRBD2,TRBJ2-3,TGTGCCAGCTGGTCCCTGGGGAGCGGGATAGGAGATACGCAGTATTTT,CASWSLGSGIGDTQYF
-,TRBV7-2,-,TRBJ1-3,TGTGCCAGCAGCGTAGGGGGAGTAGGCAGGGGCGGTGGAAACACCATATATTTT,CASSVGGVGRGGGNTIYF
-,TRBV29-1,TRBD2,TRBJ2-7,TGCAGCGCTACCGTGGGACTAGCGTCCTACGAGCAGTACTTC,CSATVGLASYEQYF
-,TRBV9,TRBD2,TRBJ2-5,TGTGCCAGCAGCGTTGGGGCAGCGGGAGGTGTCGAGACCCAGTACTTC,CASSVGAAGGVETQYF
few,TRBV7-2,-,TRBJ1-3,TGTGCCAGCAGCTTGGACTTTTTCGACTCTGGAAACACCATATATTTT,CASSLDFFDSGNTIYF
-,TRBV5-1,-,TRBJ1-4,TGCGCCAGCGGGGTCCACGGATACCCAAATGAAAAACTGTTTTTT,CASGVHGYPNEKLFF
-,TRBV6-5,-,TRBJ1-2,TGTGCCAGCACCACTATGGGTGGGGCAAGTGGCTACACCTTC,CASTTMGGASGYTF
-,TRBV30,-,TRBJ2-2,TGTGCCTGGAGTTCGGGATCGGACACCGGGGAGCTGTTTTTT,CAWSSGSDTGELFF
-,TRBV19,-,TRBJ1-2,TGTGCCAGTAGTATCGAACTTGGTAACTATGGCTACACCTTC,CASSIELGNYGYTF
-,TRBV30,TRBD2,TRBJ2-3,TGTGCCGGGAAGCGGGAGGGCCGAGGGGATACGCAGTATTTT,CAGKREGRGDTQYF
-,TRBV4-2,TRBD1,TRBJ2-2,TGTGCCAGCAGCCCTATCCTACGACAGGGGGCGAACACCGGGGAGCTGTTTTTT,CASSPILRQGANTGELFF
-,TRBV28,-,TRBJ1-2,TGTGCCAGCAACTTGCTTGGCGGTGGCTACACCTTC,CASNLLGGGYTF
-,TRBV25-1,-,TRBJ2-7,TGTGCCAGCAGTGGGAGGGGGCTGGGAGAGCAGTACTTC,CASSGRGLGEQYF
-,TRBV6-1,-,TRBJ1-2,TGTGCCACCACGGACAGAAAAAACTATGGCTACACCTTC,CATTDRKNYGYTF
-,TRBV7-2,-,TRBJ2-1,TGTGCCAGCAGGTTCACCGGGGGCCCGGGGTTCTTC,CASRFTGGPGFF
-,TRBV9,-,TRBJ1-1,TGTGCCAGCAGCGTAGCAGGGATAGTGAACACTGAAGCTTTCTTT,CASSVAGIVNTEAFF
-,TRBV19,-,TRBJ1-2,TGTGCCAGTAGTTCAGGGCTGTGGGGCTACACCTTC,CASSSGLWGYTF
-,TRBV4-1,TRBD2,TRBJ2-3,TGCGCCAGCAGCCACAGACTAGCGGGCACAGATACGCAGTATTTT,CASSHRLAGTDTQYF
-,TRBV28,-,TRBJ1-2,TGTGCCAGCAGTTCCACAGGGCGCCGGCATGGCTACACCTTC,CASSSTGRRHGYTF
-,TRBV15,-,TRBJ1-1,TGTGCCACCAGCAGAGATATTGGGAAAATGAACACTGAAGCTTTCTTT,CATSRDIGKMNTEAFF
many,TRBV7-8,-,TRBJ2-1,TGTGCCAGCAGCTTAGCAGGGACGACGGCCTACAATGAGCAGTTCTTC,CASSLAGTTAYNEQFF
many,TRBV7-3,-,TRBJ2-2,TGTGCCAGCAGCTTAGATGGACTTAACACCGGGGAGCTGTTTTTT,CASSLDGLNTGELFF
few,TRBV7-2,-,TRBJ2-3,TGTGCCAGCAACTCCTTCGGGAGATTGACCGATACGCAGTATTTT,CASNSFGRLTDTQYF
-,TRBV20-1,-,TRBJ2-2,TGCAGTGCTCAGATATGGGGGGAGCTGTTTTTT,CSAQIWGELFF
-,TRBV28,TRBD1,TRBJ2-1,TGTGCCAGCAGCGGGGACAGGCGAGGGCAGTTCTTC,CASSGDRRGQFF
-,TRBV19,-,TRBJ2-2,TGTGCCAGTAGTGATGCAGGGCCCGGGGAGCTGTTTTTT,CASSDAGPGELFF
-,TRBV19,-,TRBJ1-6,TGTGCCAGTAGTAAAAGCTCCTATAATTCACCCCTCCACTTT,CASSKSSYNSPLHF
few,TRBV20-1,TRBD1,TRBJ2-7,TGCAGTGCCGACAGGGTGGGCGAGCAGTACTTC,CSADRVGEQYF
-,TRBV5-5,-,TRBJ1-2,TGTGCCAGCAGTGGGTTCGGGGGAATAACTAACTATGGCTACACCTTC,CASSGFGGITNYGYTF
-,TRBV30,-,TRBJ2-7,TGTGCCTGGAGTGTAACAGGACCATACGAGCAGTACTTC,CAWSVTGPYEQYF
-,TRBV11-3,TRBD2,TRBJ2-1,TGTGCCAGCAGCTCGAGCGGGGGAGGTTACAATGAGCAGTTCTTC,CASSSSGGGYNEQFF
-,TRBV5-1,-,TRBJ2-2,TGCGCCAGCAGCTTGGCGGGGTTGCGGCGGAACACCGGGGAGCTGTTTTTT,CASSLAGLRRNTGELFF